The entry below gives a single T cell receptor beta chain sequence along with its context. This sample is drawn from a study of blood T cell repertoires in COVID-19. Study at large: Donors in the United States, Italy and Spain gave samples during acute or convalescent COVID-19.

This CDR3 has 18 residues. Germline V CDR1 and CDR2: WNHNN, SYGVQD (reference sequence). Unmatched junction bases numbered 10, after V lost 2 bases and J lost 1 base. Assay used: immunoSEQ multiplex PCR; TCRdb lists only in-frame clones, some missing. The data contain around 180,000 clones, about 84% of them singletons. Participants were placed into cohorts based on the clinical history they reported. For recovered donors of Cohort 3, there were two negative PCRs, clearance, or symptom resolution. V usage is TRBV10-1 and J usage is TRBJ1-5; 8 nucleotides line up with TRBD1. The TCR originated in a woman in her thirties who had recovered from COVID-19. The sample consisted of PBMCs or T cells enriched from blood (not recorded which). The CDR3 DNA is TGCGCCAGCAGTGAGAGGGGGGACAGGAGGATGAGCAATCAGCCCCAGCATTTT. Its translation: CASSERGDRRMSNQPQHF.